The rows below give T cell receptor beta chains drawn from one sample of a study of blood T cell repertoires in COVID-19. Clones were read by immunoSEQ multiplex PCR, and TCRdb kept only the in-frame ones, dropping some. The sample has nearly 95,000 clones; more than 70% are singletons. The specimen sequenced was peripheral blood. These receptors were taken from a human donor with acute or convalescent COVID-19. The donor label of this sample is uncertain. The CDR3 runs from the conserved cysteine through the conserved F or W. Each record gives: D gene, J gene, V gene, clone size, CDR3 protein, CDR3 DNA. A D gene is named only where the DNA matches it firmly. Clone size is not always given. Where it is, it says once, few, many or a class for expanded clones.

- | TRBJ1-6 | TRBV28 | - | CASSPWTASPLHF | TGTGCCAGCAGTCCCTGGACAGCTTCACCCCTCCACTTT
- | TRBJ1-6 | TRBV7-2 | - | CASSLAGGFNSPLHF | TGTGCCAGCAGCTTAGCTGGGGGGTTTAATTCACCCCTCCACTTT
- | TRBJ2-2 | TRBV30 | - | CAGRGLANTGELFF | TGTGCCGGAAGGGGGTTAGCGAACACCGGGGAGCTGTTTTTT
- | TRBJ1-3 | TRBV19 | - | CASSEQGLLNSGNTIYF | TGTGCCAGTAGTGAACAGGGCCTGCTCAACTCTGGAAACACCATATATTTT
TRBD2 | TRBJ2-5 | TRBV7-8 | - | CASSRTSGGETQYF | TGTGCCAGCAGTCGGACTAGCGGGGGCGAGACCCAGTACTTC
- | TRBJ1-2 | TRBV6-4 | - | CASSEGRMGYGYTF | TGTGCCAGCAGTGAGGGCAGGATGGGTTATGGCTACACCTTC
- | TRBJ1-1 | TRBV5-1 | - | CASSLTPVNTEAFF | TGCGCCAGCAGCCTAACCCCGGTGAACACTGAAGCTTTCTTT
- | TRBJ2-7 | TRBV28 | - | CASQTAGNEQYF | TGTGCCAGCCAAACCGCGGGGAACGAGCAGTACTTC
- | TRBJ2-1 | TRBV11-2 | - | CASSLGGYNEQFF | TGTGCCAGCAGCTTGGGGGGCTACAATGAGCAGTTCTTC
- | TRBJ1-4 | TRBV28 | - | CASSFPKGLKNEKLFF | TGTGCCAGCAGTTTCCCGAAGGGGTTAAAGAATGAAAAACTGTTTTTT
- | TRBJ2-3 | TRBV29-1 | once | CSVTPGGTDTQYF | TGCAGCGTTACTCCCGGAGGCACAGATACGCAGTATTTT
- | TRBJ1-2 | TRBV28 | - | CASSTKREGRVPGYTF | TGTGCCAGCAGTACGAAAAGGGAGGGCAGGGTACCGGGCTACACCTTC
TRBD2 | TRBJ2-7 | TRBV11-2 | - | CASSSLLAEPYEQYF | TGTGCCAGCAGCTCTCTACTAGCGGAACCCTACGAGCAGTACTTC
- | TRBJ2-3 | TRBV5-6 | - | CASSLSGQTPRGDTQYF | TGTGCCAGCAGCTTAAGTGGACAGACCCCCCGAGGGGATACGCAGTATTTT
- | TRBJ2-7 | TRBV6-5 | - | CASSYFGGAGEQYF | TGTGCCAGCAGTTACTTTGGCGGGGCAGGCGAGCAGTACTTC
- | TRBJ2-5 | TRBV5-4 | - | CASSPGGTQETQYF | TGTGCCAGCAGTCCCGGCGGGACCCAAGAGACCCAGTACTTC
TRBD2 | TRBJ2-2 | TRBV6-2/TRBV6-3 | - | CASSYSRSGKPSPNTGELFF | TGTGCCAGCAGTTACTCGAGAAGCGGGAAGCCTTCGCCGAACACCGGGGAGCTGTTTTTT
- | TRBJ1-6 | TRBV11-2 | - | CASSFKTGRIYNSPLHF | TGTGCCAGCAGCTTTAAAACAGGGCGTATCTATAATTCACCCCTCCACTTT
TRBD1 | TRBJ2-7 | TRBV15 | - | CATRGDRGRSYEQYF | TGTGCCACGAGGGGTGACAGGGGTCGTTCCTACGAGCAGTACTTC
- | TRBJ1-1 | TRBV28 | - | CASEARGYTEAFF | TGTGCCAGCGAAGCCAGGGGATACACTGAAGCTTTCTTT
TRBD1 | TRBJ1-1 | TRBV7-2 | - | CASSAPNRGGLEAFF | TGTGCCAGCAGCGCCCCCAACAGGGGAGGTTTGGAGGCTTTCTTT
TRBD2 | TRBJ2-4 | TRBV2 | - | CASNQRGSQSKNIQYF | TGTGCCAGCAACCAGCGGGGGAGTCAATCCAAAAACATTCAGTACTTC
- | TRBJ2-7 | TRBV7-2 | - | CASSLEDGTYEQYF | TGTGCCAGCAGCTTAGAGGACGGGACCTACGAGCAGTACTTC
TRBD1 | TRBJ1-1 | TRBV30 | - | CAWGAGTVNTEAFF | TGTGCCTGGGGGGCCGGGACAGTGAACACTGAAGCTTTCTTT
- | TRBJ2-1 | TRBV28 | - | CASSVMTTGSYNEQFF | TGTGCCAGCAGTGTCATGACAACAGGCTCCTACAATGAGCAGTTCTTC
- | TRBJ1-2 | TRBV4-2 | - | CASSRSEEGSYGYTF | TGTGCCAGCAGCCGGTCGGAAGAGGGTAGCTATGGCTACACCTTC
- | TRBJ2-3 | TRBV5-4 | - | CASSLGPSGGTDTQYF | TGTGCCAGCAGCTTGGGCCCATCGGGGGGCACAGATACGCAGTATTTT
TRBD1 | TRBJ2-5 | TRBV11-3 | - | CASSPGQGRGTQYF | TGTGCCAGCAGTCCGGGACAGGGGAGGGGGACCCAGTACTTC
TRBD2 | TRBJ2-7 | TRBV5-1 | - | CASSLGLAGPYEQYF | TGCGCCAGCAGCTTGGGACTAGCGGGACCCTACGAGCAGTACTTC
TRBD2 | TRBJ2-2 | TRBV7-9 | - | CASSLRTSRNTGELFF | TGTGCCAGCAGCTTACGGACTAGCCGGAACACCGGGGAGCTGTTTTTT
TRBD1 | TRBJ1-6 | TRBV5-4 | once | CASSLPGQGNSPLHF | TGTGCCAGCAGCTTACCGGGACAGGGGAATTCACCCCTCCACTTT
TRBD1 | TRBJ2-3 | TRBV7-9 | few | CASIGTGMGADTQYF | TGTGCCAGCATAGGGACAGGGATGGGCGCAGATACGCAGTATTTT
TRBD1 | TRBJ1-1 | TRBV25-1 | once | CASSEYRGTDTEAFF | TGTGCCAGCAGTGAATATAGGGGGACAGACACTGAAGCTTTCTTT
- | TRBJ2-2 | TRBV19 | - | CASSIWGAGELFF | TGTGCCAGTAGTATCTGGGGAGCCGGGGAGCTGTTTTTT
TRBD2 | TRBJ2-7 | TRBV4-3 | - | CASSQDAYGRNEQYF | TGCGCCAGCAGCCAAGACGCCTACGGGAGGAACGAGCAGTACTTC
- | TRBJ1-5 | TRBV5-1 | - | CASSLTENQPQHF | TGCGCCAGCAGCCTGACAGAGAATCAGCCCCAGCATTTT
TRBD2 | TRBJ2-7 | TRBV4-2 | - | CASSQGSSGGVYEQYF | TGTGCCAGCAGCCAAGGTTCAAGCGGGGGGGTCTACGAGCAGTACTTC
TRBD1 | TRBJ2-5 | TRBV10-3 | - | CATTGQGQETQYF | TGTGCCACCACCGGACAGGGACAAGAGACCCAGTACTTC
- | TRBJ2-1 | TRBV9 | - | CASSPGLNFYNEQFF | TGTGCCAGCAGCCCAGGACTAAATTTTTACAATGAGCAGTTCTTC
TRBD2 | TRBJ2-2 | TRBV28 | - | CASIGLGLANTGELFF | TGTGCCAGTATTGGGCTCGGACTAGCAAACACCGGGGAGCTGTTTTTT
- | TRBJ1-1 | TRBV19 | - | CASSNYMNTEAFF | TGTGCCAGTAGTAATTACATGAACACTGAAGCTTTCTTT
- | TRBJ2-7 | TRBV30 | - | CAWSVEGYEQYF | TGTGCCTGGAGTGTAGAGGGTTACGAGCAGTACTTC
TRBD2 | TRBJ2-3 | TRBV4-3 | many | CASSPASGGADTQYF | TGCGCCAGCAGCCCTGCTAGCGGGGGGGCAGATACGCAGTATTTT
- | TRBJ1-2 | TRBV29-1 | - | CSVPRGGAKGYTF | TGCAGCGTCCCTCGGGGGGGGGCGAAGGGCTACACCTTC
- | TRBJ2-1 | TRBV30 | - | CAWSPLQPGVNEQFF | TGTGCCTGGAGTCCCCTCCAGCCCGGGGTCAATGAGCAGTTCTTC
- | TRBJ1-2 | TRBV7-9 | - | CASSLMGARGGYTF | TGTGCCAGCAGCTTAATGGGGGCCCGAGGGGGCTACACCTTC
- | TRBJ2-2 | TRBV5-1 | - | CASSPTVGAGTGELFF | TGCGCCAGCAGCCCGACCGTTGGGGCAGGCACCGGGGAGCTGTTTTTT
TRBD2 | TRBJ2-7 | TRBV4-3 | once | CASSHTSGAGGSYEQYF | TGCGCCAGCAGCCACACCTCGGGAGCGGGGGGATCCTACGAGCAGTACTTC
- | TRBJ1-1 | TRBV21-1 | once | CASRPPLATQFTEAFF | TGTGCCAGCAGGCCTCCGCTAGCTACACAATTCACTGAAGCTTTCTTT
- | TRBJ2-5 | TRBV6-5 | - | CASAAGGEETQYF | TGTGCCAGCGCGGCTGGCGGGGAAGAGACCCAGTACTTC
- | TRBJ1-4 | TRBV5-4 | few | CASRNFATNEKLFF | TGTGCCAGCAGGAACTTTGCAACTAATGAAAAACTGTTTTTT
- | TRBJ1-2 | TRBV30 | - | CALIPDLMDGYTF | TGTGCCTTGATACCGGACTTGATGGATGGCTACACCTTC
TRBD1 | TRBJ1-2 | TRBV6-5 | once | CASSLDRGNYGYTF | TGTGCCAGCAGCCTCGACAGGGGGAACTATGGCTACACCTTC
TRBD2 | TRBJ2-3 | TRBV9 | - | CASSVDELAGGGTDTQYF | TGTGCCAGCAGCGTAGATGAACTAGCGGGGGGAGGCACAGATACGCAGTATTTT
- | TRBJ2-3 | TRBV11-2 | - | CASSLGLALDTQYF | TGTGCCAGCAGCTTAGGCCTAGCTTTAGATACGCAGTATTTT
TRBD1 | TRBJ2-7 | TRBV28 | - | CASSPGQFNSYEQYF | TGTGCCAGCAGCCCGGGACAGTTCAACTCCTACGAGCAGTACTTC
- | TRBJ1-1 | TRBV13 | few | CASSLGTGTPEAFF | TGTGCCAGCAGCTTAGGAACAGGAACCCCTGAAGCTTTCTTT
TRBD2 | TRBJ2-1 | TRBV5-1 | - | CASIPGTSGYNEQFF | TGCGCCAGCATTCCCGGGACTAGCGGATACAATGAGCAGTTCTTC
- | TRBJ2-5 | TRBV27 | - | CASSLSGGDRQEETQYF | TGTGCCAGCAGTTTATCTGGGGGCGACAGACAGGAGGAGACCCAGTACTTC